This TCR beta chain was found in a study of blood T cell repertoires in COVID-19. Here immunoSEQ multiplex PCR was the method, and the copy in TCRdb shows in-frame clones only, minus some. Among around 120,000 clones listed, 79% were seen once. V was pared by 1 base and J by 5 bases, with 12 bases between. Germline V gene lookup returns CDR1 SGHRS and CDR2 YFSETQ. This CDR3 region has 14 residues. The genes are TRBV5-1 and TRBJ2-5; tentative D call: TRBD1 (6 bases). The sample consisted of peripheral blood. The TCR was taken from a woman over 75 with acute or convalescent COVID-19. CDR3 nucleotide sequence: TGCGCCAGCAGCTTGATGGGGGCGGTGGAGACCCAGTACTTC. Translated: CASSLMGAVETQYF.